This TCR beta chain appears in the sequencing data of a study of T cells in Graves' hyperthyroidism and ophthalmopathy. Comment on this clonotype: What it recognizes is unknown.

The study, taken as a whole, reports: Researchers report that a 13 V-J model separated ophthalmopathy from stable hyperthyroidism. Most thyroid clonotypes with frequency above 0.001 were detected in blood.

Exclusion of a patient resulted from uncontrolled infection, other autoimmune disease, pregnancy or lactation. Out of approximately 10 ml of fresh peripheral blood came the PBMCs. Trimming cost V 1 base and J 5 bases; bases outside gene matches: 3. CDR1 is MNHEY and CDR2 is SMNVEV in the germline V gene (reference sequence). The CDR3 has 15 residues. The source material, RNA transcripts, was used to amplify TCR beta CDR3 regions. During a first-round RT-PCR of the TCR CDR3, the HTBI primer set was used. TCRdb itself ran the multiplex PCR reads through MiXCR, one entry per CDR3 protein. The sample includes around 690,000 distinct CDR3 sequences, roughly 17% seen only once; the top ten take about 14%.

This chain joins TRBV27 and TRBJ2-5; 11 positions match TRBD2. The source is a man over 45 with Graves' hyperthyroidism. The specimen was blood. CDR3 DNA sequence: TGTGCCAGCAGTTTATTTAGCGGGGGGGGGGAGACCCAGTACTTC. This gives the protein CASSLFSGGGETQYF.